This TCR beta chain was obtained from a study of cytotoxic CD8 clonotypes in ibrutinib-treated CLL. Study-wide background: Researchers reported ten to twelve relapsed/refractory and under 16 treatment-naive patients, 17 of them IGHV unmutated. Study findings and constraints: Clonality grew at ibrutinib response; at progression, it decreased back toward baseline. T-cell clonality at baseline went above that of age-matched healthy donors and rose and fell with circulating CD8+ T-cell counts. Treatment left the uncommon public clonotypes either contracted or stable in frequency.

On this clone: Its antigen remains unknown.

CDR3 size: 15 residues. CDR1 and CDR2 (germline): SGHVS, FQNEAQ. V was pared by 5 bases and J by 4 bases, with 14 bases between. Using immunoSEQ multiplex PCR, the repertoire was profiled, and TCRdb retains in-frame clones only, with some absent. The data show some 150,000 clones, about three quarters seen once. V and J are TRBV7-8 and TRBJ2-2, with a possible D match to TRBD1 (7 bases). The sequenced sample was PBMCs, obtained after 24 months of ibrutinib treatment. The clonotype comes from a human donor with chronic lymphocytic leukemia. The CDR3 DNA reads as TGTGCCAGCAGCCAGGGGGGATGGGGCACCGGGGAGCTGTTTTTT. Translated, it gives CASSQGGWGTGELFF. Based on the CDR3 plus reference TRBV7-8 and TRBJ2-2, the full variable domain is GAGVSQSPRYKVAKRGQDVALRCDPISGHVSLFWYQQALGQGPEFLTYFQNEAQLDKSGLPSDRFFAERPEGSVSTLKIQRTQQEDSAVYLCASSQGGWGTGELFFGEGSRLTVL.